The text below deals with one TCR beta chain. Trimming cost V 4 bases and J 3 bases; bases outside gene matches: 6. From germline, CDR1 is LGHDT and CDR2 YNNKEL (reference sequence). This CDR3 is built from 15 residues. Through a sample-barcoded 5' primer and a J-beta primer mix, a second PCR was run for roughly 6 to 11 cycles. TCRdb reanalysed the 5' RACE reads using MiXCR and keeps one entry per CDR3 protein. The sample holds 800,000 to 950,000 distinct CDR3 sequences, about 29% seen once. The data belong to a study of blood T cells in healthy people across ages. This sample was shared with a second study, whose subject was T cells of mothers and their children. Turning to that study: The authors identified no persistent microchimeric T cell clones.

The clonotype was recovered from a middle-aged woman in good health. The chain recombines TRBV3-1 with TRBJ1-5; TRBD1 agrees at 7 bases. Sequencing was done on a sample of blood. The CDR3 loop is CASSPDRAINQPQHF. In nucleotides, the CDR3 is TGTGCCAGCAGCCCCGACAGGGCCATCAATCAGCCCCAGCATTTT.